The 22 T cell receptor beta chains given below trace back to one sample, sequenced in a study of CXCR3 chemokines and chemotherapy response in bladder cancer. TCRdb re-called the PCR reads through MiXCR, storing one row per CDR3 protein. Of roughly 1,200 distinct CDR3 sequences listed, 15% to 20% are singletons. Sampling was done from a patient whose treatment included neoadjuvant chemotherapy. Every receptor here comes from a human donor with bladder cancer that did not respond to neoadjuvant chemotherapy.

This clonotype is classed as medium-sized (0.01 to 0.1%). The chain has TRBV12-3 or TRBV12-4 and TRBJ1-2; a possible D gene is TRBD1 (5 bases). Deletions cut 6 bases from V and 2 bases from J, with 7 bases between. CDR3 length equals 12 residues. The CDR3 DNA follows: TGTGCCAGCAGCGGGACGAACTATGGCTACACCTTC. Translating it yields CASSGTNYGYTF.

This clonotype was observed a handful of times. The chain joins TRBV27 to TRBJ2-7, with 7 bases matching TRBD2. This CDR3 is 14 amino acids long. Germline V gives CDR1 MNHEY, CDR2 SMNVEV (reference sequence). After removal of 2 bases from V and 3 bases from J, the junction contained 4 bases not matched to a gene. In nucleotides, the CDR3 is TGTGCCAGCAGTTTAGCGGGGGACCACTACGAGCAGTACTTC. It encodes CASSLAGDHYEQYF.

The CDR3 spells CASSGLAGASYEQYF. In DNA form, the CDR3 reads TGTGCCAGCAGTGGACTAGCGGGGGCCTCCTACGAGCAGTACTTC. The V gene is TRBV6-1, the J gene TRBJ2-7; 12 nucleotides match TRBD2. V trimming: 4 bases; J trimming: 0 bases; junction bases outside the gene matches: 1. The CDR3 runs to 15 residues. Germline V lookup: CDR1 MNHNS, CDR2 SASEGT.

By proportion, this clonotype is medium-sized. The chain joins TRBV27 to TRBJ1-2; TRBD1 matches at 7 bases. Trimming cost V 3 bases and J 4 bases; bases outside gene matches: 14. The CDR3 has 17 residues. Germline assignment: CDR1 MNHEY and CDR2 SMNVEV (reference sequence). CDR3: CASSFSGTAHFLYGYTF. The DNA for the CDR3 is TGTGCCAGCAGTTTCTCCGGGACAGCCCACTTCCTCTATGGCTACACCTTC.

Notes on this clonotype: Since a far larger clone is one base different, this is likely a read error. The chain is built from TRBV6-1 and TRBJ2-5; D gene unclear. CDR1 and CDR2 from the germline V gene are MNHNS and SASEGT. With 7 bases removed from V and 11 bases from J, the gap between germline ends came to 26 bases. The CDR3 has 15 amino acids. The DNA of the CDR3 is TGTGCCAGCACTCCGGGTCGGTCGGGCTACAATGAGCAGTACTTC. The encoded protein is CASTPGRSGYNEQYF.

Judged by abundance, this clonotype is medium-sized (0.01 to 0.1%). This chain links TRBV18 with TRBJ1-2; D gene unclear. CDR3 size: 15 residues. Between the trimmed V and J ends, which lost 2 bases and 4 bases, there was a span of 14 bases. Germline V gene lookup returns CDR1 KGHSH and CDR2 LQKENI. CDR3 coding DNA: TGTGCCAGCTCACCAGAAGTTACTCGATCCTATGGCTACACCTTC. Translation gives CASSPEVTRSYGYTF.

Judged by abundance, this clonotype is medium-sized. The V gene is TRBV19, the J gene TRBJ1-5, with TRBD1 as a possible D gene (6 bases). The CDR3 covers 15 residues. The germline V gene has CDR1 LNHDA and CDR2 SQIVND (reference sequence). With 0 bases removed from V and 3 bases from J, the gap between germline ends came to 9 bases. DNA of the CDR3: TGTGCCAGTAGTATAGATGGACAGTTCAATCAGCCCCAGCATTTT. This encodes CASSIDGQFNQPQHF.

Within the sample, this clonotype is large (0.1 to 1%). The chain links TRBV10-3 to TRBJ2-2; possible D gene TRBD2, 7 bases. Per germline, CDR1 ENHRY and CDR2 SYGVKD. V was clipped by 6 bases and J by 1 base, with 18 bases between them. The CDR3 sequence is 17 residues long. The DNA for the CDR3 is TGTGCCATCAGCCCCCAAGGGGGGGGTCAGAACACCGGGGAGCTGTTTTTT. Residues: CAISPQGGGQNTGELFF.

A word on this clonotype: It is likely a read error: a sequence one base away is far more abundant. V is TRBV5-6 and J is TRBJ2-7, with D maybe TRBD2 (5 bases). Trimming removed 4 bases at V and 6 bases at J, with 20 bases between. Germline loops: CDR1 SGHDT, CDR2 YYEEEE. There are 15 residues in the CDR3. The CDR3 region has the DNA TGTGCCAGCAGCAGAGAGGTAGGCTGGGCGGGCGAGCAGTACTTC. Its protein is CASSREVGWAGEQYF. Filled out from reference TRBV5-6 and TRBJ2-7, the complete variable domain reads DAGVTQSPTHLIKTRGQQVTLRCSPKSGHDTVSWYQQALGQGPQFIFQYYEEEERQRGNFPDRFSGHQFPNYSSELNVNALLLGDSALYLCASSREVGWAGEQYFGPGTRLTVT.

On this clonotype: This likely traces to a read error, being one base from a far larger clone. The chain employs TRBV10-3 and TRBJ2-1; 8 bases align to TRBD1. The DNA end is a closer match to TRBJ2-7, so the J assignment may be wrong. The germline gives CDR1 ENHRY, CDR2 SYGVKD. This CDR3 contains 13 residues. The CDR3 loop reads CAISPTGVNEQYF. DNA for the CDR3: TGTGCCATCAGTCCGACAGGGGTCAACGAGCAGTACTTC.

This clonotype has at least ten counts. For the CDR3, the DNA is TGTGCCAGCAGATCGGGGGGCGGCTCTGGGGCCAACGTCCTGACTTTC. Its translation is CASRSGGGSGANVLTF. The J gene is TRBJ2-6, the V gene TRBV14, with D possibly being TRBD2 (7 bases). The V gene lost 6 bases and the J gene lost 0 bases, with 12 bases spanning the gap. CDR3 length: 16 residues. The germline V gene has CDR1 SGHDN and CDR2 FVKESK.

By proportion, this clonotype is large. J is TRBJ2-3 and V is TRBV6-1, with a tentative D call TRBD2 (7 bases). V was trimmed by 1 base and J by 2 bases, leaving 13 bases between them. Germline CDR1 MNHNS, CDR2 SASEGT. This CDR3 contains 16 residues. In nucleotides, the CDR3 is TGTGCCAGCAGTGAAGTGGCGGGGGCCACCACAGATACGCAGTATTTT. It encodes CASSEVAGATTDTQYF.

This clonotype is judged medium-sized. The chain couples TRBV6-6 to TRBJ2-7, with D possibly TRBD2 on 5 matching bases. Germline V gene data show CDR1 as MNHNY and CDR2 as SVGAGI (reference sequence). CDR3 length equals 13 residues. Deletions cut 7 bases from V and 5 bases from J, with 15 bases between. Here the CDR3 reads CASTGRGPHEQYF. The CDR3, as DNA: TGTGCCAGCACGGGGAGAGGGCCCCACGAGCAGTACTTC.

The sample holds many counts of this clonotype. The chain uses TRBV27 and TRBJ2-1; 11 bases match TRBD2. The trim removed 6 bases at V and 8 bases at J, leaving 6 bases unmatched. Germline values: CDR1 MNHEY, CDR2 SMNVEV (reference sequence). The CDR3 sequence is 14 residues long. The CDR3 DNA is TGTGCCAGCAGGTTAGCGGGAGGGTACGATGAGCAGTTCTTC. It codes for CASRLAGGYDEQFF.

This clonotype was picked up many times. In DNA form, the CDR3 reads TGTGCCAGCTCACCACCGGGGACTAGCTCTGATACGCAGTATTTT. This encodes CASSPPGTSSDTQYF. The rearrangement joins TRBV18 to TRBJ2-3, with 9 bases lining up with TRBD2. In germline, CDR1 is KGHSH, CDR2 LQKENI. The CDR3 spans 15 residues. The V and J ends lost 0 bases and 6 bases, in that order; junction bases with no gene match: 4.

In its sample, this clonotype is large (0.1 to 1%). The chain combines TRBV6-6 with TRBJ1-1; tentatively, D is TRBD1 (6 bases). The CDR3 length is 16 residues. V was trimmed by 0 bases and J by 4 bases, leaving 15 bases between them. Germline V gene lookup returns CDR1 MNHNY and CDR2 SVGAGI (reference sequence). The CDR3 DNA reads TGTGCCAGCAGTTACTCGACACGGGGGCCGGTCACTGAAGCTTTCTTT. It specifies CASSYSTRGPVTEAFF.

This chain connects TRBV27 to TRBJ2-3, with D possibly being TRBD2 (6 bases). Trimming took off 2 bases at V and 5 bases at J, with 11 bases between the two ends. Germline CDR1 reads MNHEY; CDR2 reads SMNVEV (reference sequence). This CDR3 has 14 residues. The CDR3 DNA follows: TGTGCCAGCAGTTTAGCGGGGTCCATAGATACGCAGTATTTT. It yields the protein CASSLAGSIDTQYF.

Sample share makes this clonotype hyperexpanded. The chain links TRBV6-6 to TRBJ1-1; 8 bases align to TRBD1. The germline CDR1 and CDR2 sequences are MNHNY and SVGAGI (reference sequence). V lost 6 bases, J lost 0 bases, and 12 bases stayed unmatched. The CDR3 has 17 residues. CDR3 in amino acids: CASSFTPGQALNTEAFF. DNA for the CDR3: TGTGCCAGCAGCTTTACCCCGGGACAGGCCTTGAACACTGAAGCTTTCTTT.

In regard to this clonotype: This probably arose from a read error, given a far larger clone one base away. No conserved phenylalanine or tryptophan ends this CDR3, so it is likely a read error. The chain carries TRBV6-1 and TRBJ1-2, with D unresolved. This CDR3 has 13 residues. Germline CDR1 and CDR2: MNHNS and SASEGT. Trimming stripped 9 bases from V and 5 bases from J, with 16 bases between. In nucleotides, the CDR3 is TGTGCCAGTCTCTCCTCCCGCCAGTATGGCTACACCTAC. Translated: CASLSSRQYGYTY.

This clonotype was seen ten or more times. The chain employs TRBV30 and TRBJ2-3; D is possibly TRBD1 (8 bases). This CDR3 is 13 amino acids long. V dropped 3 bases and J dropped 10 bases, with 17 bases sitting between them. Germline assignment: CDR1 GTSNPN and CDR2 SVGIG (reference sequence). The CDR3 DNA reads TGTGCCTGGAGAACAGGGGGAGGGTTCTCGCAGTATTTT. It encodes CAWRTGGGFSQYF.

Many counts were recorded for this clonotype. The CDR3 coding sequence is TGCAGTGCTAGTCTGAGCTCCTACGAGCAGTACTTC. Protein: CSASLSSYEQYF. The chain recombines TRBV20-1 with TRBJ2-7; D gene uncertain. Trimming left V 3 bases short and J 0 bases short, with 6 bases between. The CDR3 spans 12 residues. Germline CDR1 is DFQATT and CDR2 is SNEGSKA (reference sequence).

This clonotype was counted many times. The chain couples TRBV12-3 or TRBV12-4 to TRBJ1-5; 7 bases align to TRBD1. The trim removed 8 bases at V and 6 bases at J, leaving 10 bases unmatched. This CDR3 is 14 amino acids long. The CDR3 nucleotides are TGTGCCAGCTGTGAGGAGGGGGCGGGTCAGCCCCAGCATTTT. It yields the protein CASCEEGAGQPQHF.